These 26 T cell receptor beta chains were sequenced from one sample in a study of response to subunit inactivated influenza vaccine. MiXCR was run by TCRdb on the RT-PCR reads, yielding one entry per CDR3 protein. The table has about 800,000 distinct CDR3 sequences, 21% seen once. This sample comprised PBMCs from blood, obtained approximately 5 days after vaccination. The receptors originated from a man aged 50-60 years who received an inactivated influenza vaccine.

Only a few counts were recorded for this clonotype. The CDR3 protein is CASSLGVGGGETQYF. Written as DNA, the CDR3 is TGTGCCAGCAGCCTGGGCGTTGGAGGGGGAGAGACCCAGTACTTC. V and J are TRBV7-9 and TRBJ2-5; perhaps D is TRBD1 or TRBD2 (6 bases each). Germline-derived CDR1 and CDR2 are SEHNR and FQNEAQ (reference sequence). Trimming pared 5 bases from V and 4 bases from J, leaving 17 bases between. This CDR3 is 15 amino acids long. The full variable domain, its missing parts supplied by reference TRBV7-9 and TRBJ2-5, is DTGVSQNPRHKITKRGQNVTFRCDPISEHNRLYWYRQTLGQGPEFLTYFQNEAQLEKSRLLSDRFSAERPKGSFSTLEIQRTEQGDSAMYLCASSLGVGGGETQYFGPGTRLLVL.

The V and J genes are TRBV6-5 and TRBJ1-5, with 7 bases matching TRBD1. V dropped 2 bases and J dropped 0; count of bases not matched to a gene: 10. The CDR3 covers 18 residues. The germline CDR1 and CDR2 sequences are MNHEY and SVGAGI. CDR3 sequence (DNA): TGTGCCAGCAGTTACCTTTATCGGACAGGATATAGCAATCAGCCCCAGCATTTT. It translates to CASSYLYRTGYSNQPQHF.

At least ten counts were recorded for this clonotype. This chain links TRBV12-3 or TRBV12-4 with TRBJ2-7, with 11 positions matching TRBD1. Trimming took 6 bases from V and 6 from J; bases not matched to a gene: 10. The length of the CDR3 is 15 residues. CDR3 sequence reads: CASSPGQGAISEQYF. The CDR3 coding sequence is TGTGCCAGCAGCCCCGGACAGGGGGCGATCTCCGAGCAGTACTTC.

The sample holds a few counts of this clonotype. The CDR3 DNA follows: TGTGCCAGCAGCTCAGAGCGGGTAGGAGAGACCCAGTACTTC. Protein product: CASSSERVGETQYF. The genes are TRBV11-2 and TRBJ2-5; D possibly corresponds to TRBD2 (6 bases). V was pared by 4 bases and J by 4 bases, with 13 bases between. Germline V gene lookup returns CDR1 SGHAT and CDR2 FQNNGV. The CDR3 sequence is 14 residues long.

This chain uses TRBV5-1 with TRBJ2-1, with 10 bases lining up with TRBD2. This CDR3 comprises 16 residues. Per germline, CDR1 SGHRS and CDR2 YFSETQ. With 4 bases clipped from V and 0 bases from J, the junction kept 4 bases outside the gene matches. This CDR3 is CASSRLAGSSYNEQFF. In nucleotides, the CDR3 is TGCGCCAGCAGCCGACTAGCGGGTTCCTCCTACAATGAGCAGTTCTTC.

The chain combines TRBV18 with TRBJ2-7; D gene uncertain. The CDR3 runs to 19 residues. Germline V gene lookup returns CDR1 KGHSH and CDR2 LQKENI. Trimming shortened V by 0 bases and J by 6 bases, and 27 bases separated the two germline ends. The CDR3 DNA reads TGTGCCAGCTCACCACCGCTTGGTCCCGCGGACGGCACAGTTCTCGAGCAGTACTTC. Its translation is CASSPPLGPADGTVLEQYF.

The CDR3 reads CASSPSQGYNSPLHF. In DNA, the CDR3 is TGTGCCAGCAGCCCGAGCCAGGGCTATAATTCACCCCTCCACTTT. V gene TRBV7-8 combines with J gene TRBJ1-6, with D perhaps matching TRBD1 (5 bases). Trimming pared 5 bases from V and 3 bases from J, leaving 11 bases between. CDR1 is SGHVS and CDR2 is FQNEAQ in the germline V gene. The CDR3 loop spans 15 amino acids. Combining the CDR3 with reference TRBV7-8 and TRBJ1-6 gives the whole variable domain GAGVSQSPRYKVAKRGQDVALRCDPISGHVSLFWYQQALGQGPEFLTYFQNEAQLDKSGLPSDRFFAERPEGSVSTLKIQRTQQEDSAVYLCASSPSQGYNSPLHFGNGTRLTVT.

This clonotype was picked up a small number of times. The CDR3 reads CASSFAGGRSLEQFF. The CDR3 region has the DNA TGTGCCAGCAGCTTCGCGGGGGGCCGCTCACTTGAGCAGTTCTTC. The chain carries TRBV12-3 or TRBV12-4 and TRBJ2-1; 8 nucleotides agree with TRBD2. Trimming at V came to 6 bases and at J to 9 bases, leaving 13 bases not matched to a gene. The CDR3 runs to 15 residues.

The chain joins TRBV12-3 or TRBV12-4 to TRBJ2-2, with D possibly matching TRBD2 (5 bases). Trimming stripped 3 bases from V and 2 bases from J, with 10 bases between. The CDR3 runs 15 residues. The CDR3 sequence is CASSFLAGNTGELFF. The CDR3 coding sequence is TGTGCCAGCAGTTTTCTAGCCGGAAACACCGGGGAGCTGTTTTTT.

The sample holds a few counts of this clonotype. The rearrangement joins TRBV15 to TRBJ1-1; D is perhaps TRBD1 (5 bases). In germline, CDR1 is LNHNV, CDR2 YYDKDF (reference sequence). V lost 0 bases and J lost 11, with 16 bases in between. The CDR3 loop spans 14 amino acids. As DNA, the CDR3 is TGTGCCACCAGCAGAGACCCTCGCGCAGGGAGTGCTTTCTTT. It is translated as CATSRDPRAGSAFF.

The chain carries TRBV19 and TRBJ1-6, with D unresolved. The germline V gene encodes CDR1 LNHDA and CDR2 SQIVND (reference sequence). This CDR3 has 13 residues. Trimming pared 5 bases from V and 10 bases from J, leaving 12 bases between. The CDR3 reads CASSPREKSPLHF. CDR3 nucleotide sequence: TGTGCCAGTAGTCCCCGGGAAAAATCACCCCTCCACTTT.

The V gene is TRBV5-1, the J gene TRBJ2-3; possible D gene TRBD2, 5 bases. Looked up from germline, CDR1 is SGHRS and CDR2 is YFSETQ. The CDR3 contains 17 residues. Trimming removed 2 bases at V and 0 bases at J, with 16 bases between. Here the CDR3 DNA reads TGCGCCAGCAGCTTCAACATAGTCGGGAAAAGCACAGATACGCAGTATTTT. Translation: CASSFNIVGKSTDTQYF.

This clonotype was seen more than once but under ten times. The genes are TRBV7-9 and TRBJ2-1; D remains unclear. The V gene's germline CDR1 is SEHNR and CDR2 FQNEAQ (reference sequence). There are 11 residues in the CDR3. Deletions cut 2 bases from V and 8 bases from J, with 4 bases between. The CDR3 region has the DNA TGTGCCAGCAGCTTAAAGTATGAGCAGTTCTTC. Protein: CASSLKYEQFF. Full variable domain (remainder filled in from reference TRBV7-9 and TRBJ2-1): DTGVSQNPRHKITKRGQNVTFRCDPISEHNRLYWYRQTLGQGPEFLTYFQNEAQLEKSRLLSDRFSAERPKGSFSTLEIQRTEQGDSAMYLCASSLKYEQFFGPGTRLTVL.

V and J are TRBV12-3 or TRBV12-4 and TRBJ1-1; 7 positions agree with TRBD1. CDR3 length equals 14 residues. Unmatched junction bases numbered 4, after V lost 5 bases and J lost 1 base. CDR3 in amino acids: CASSKRTGNTEAFF. CDR3 sequence (DNA): TGTGCCAGCAGTAAACGGACAGGGAACACTGAAGCTTTCTTT.

The chain joins TRBV7-2 to TRBJ2-7; 7 bases fit TRBD1. Germline values: CDR1 SGHTA, CDR2 FQGNSA. The CDR3 runs 14 residues. Trimming at V came to 5 bases and at J to 2 bases, leaving 6 bases not matched to a gene. The CDR3 bases are TGTGCCAGCAGCCAACAGGGGCCGACCTACGAGCAGTACTTC. This translates into CASSQQGPTYEQYF. Full variable domain (rest looked up from reference TRBV7-2 and TRBJ2-7): GAGVSQSPSNKVTEKGKDVELRCDPISGHTALYWYRQSLGQGLEFLIYFQGNSAPDKSGLPSDRFSAERTGGSVSTLTIQRTQQEDSAVYLCASSQQGPTYEQYFGPGTRLTVT.

This sequence joins TRBV3-1 and TRBJ2-3; D remains ambiguous. With 3 bases removed from V and 0 bases from J, the gap between germline ends came to 10 bases. CDR3 length: 15 amino acids. CDR1 is LGHDT, CDR2 YNNKEL, per germline (reference sequence). The CDR3 DNA sequence: TGTGCCAGCAGCCATATGACGGATAGCACAGATACGCAGTATTTT. It encodes CASSHMTDSTDTQYF.

The V gene is TRBV7-9, the J gene TRBJ2-5; 11 bases are shared with TRBD1. The CDR3 has 16 residues. The J segment lost 4 bases and the V segment lost 5 bases, leaving 9 bases of the junction unmatched. In germline, CDR1 is SEHNR, CDR2 FQNEAQ (reference sequence). The DNA for the CDR3 is TGTGCCAGCAGCCCCCCCAGGGACAGGGGGACAGAGACCCAGTACTTC. This encodes CASSPPRDRGTETQYF.

The V and J genes are TRBV12-3 or TRBV12-4 and TRBJ2-5, with TRBD2 matching over 15 bases. V gave up 8 bases and J gave up 1 base; unmatched junction bases: 5. The CDR3 contains 16 residues. CDR3: CASGGLAGGPQETQYF. CDR3 DNA sequence: TGTGCCAGCGGAGGACTAGCGGGGGGGCCCCAAGAGACCCAGTACTTC.

In this sample, this clonotype turned up a few times. This sequence joins TRBV7-9 and TRBJ2-1; 7 positions agree with TRBD1. V was pared by 5 bases and J by 4 bases, with 8 bases of the junction left unmatched. CDR1 is SEHNR and CDR2 is FQNEAQ in the germline V gene (reference sequence). The CDR3 has 15 amino acids. In DNA, the CDR3 is TGTGCCAGCAGCACCCGACAGGGTTGGTACAATGAGCAGTTCTTC. It encodes CASSTRQGWYNEQFF.

This clonotype was counted between two and nine times. The CDR3 spells CASSQASSGGFETQYF. Here the CDR3 DNA reads TGCGCCAGCAGCCAAGCCTCTTCGGGTGGGTTTGAGACCCAGTACTTC. The V call is TRBV4-1, the J call TRBJ2-5; D remains unclear. CDR1 and CDR2 (germline): MGHRA, YSYEKL. This CDR3 contains 16 residues. V gave up 1 base and J gave up 5 bases, with 17 bases separating them.

A few counts support this clonotype. The V and J genes are TRBV20-1 and TRBJ2-1, with 7 bases that match TRBD1. This CDR3 comprises 12 residues. V lost 3 bases, J lost 15 bases, and 11 bases stayed unmatched. Germline CDR1 reads DFQATT; CDR2 reads SNEGSKA (reference sequence). Here the CDR3 reads CSASPGQRKSFF. The DNA for the CDR3 is TGCAGTGCTAGTCCGGGACAGAGGAAATCGTTCTTC.

The table lists this clonotype with a few counts. The J gene is TRBJ2-5, the V gene TRBV6-1, with a possible D match to TRBD1 (6 bases). In germline, CDR1 is MNHNS, CDR2 SASEGT. CDR3 length: 14 residues. Trimming cost V 10 bases and J 1 base, with 16 bases left between them. The CDR3 region has the DNA TGTGCCACAACTCAGGGGTCCCGCCAAGAGACCCAGTACTTC. Amino acids: CATTQGSRQETQYF.

This clonotype turned up a few times. The chain links TRBV18 to TRBJ1-1; possible D gene TRBD1, 5 bases. CDR1 KGHSH and CDR2 LQKENI come from the germline V gene. Deletions cut 3 bases from V and 2 bases from J, with 19 bases between. This CDR3 is 17 amino acids long. The CDR3 is CASSPRSTGRGNTEAFF. In DNA form, the CDR3 reads TGTGCCAGCTCACCCCGCTCGACGGGACGGGGTAACACTGAAGCTTTCTTT.

The J gene is TRBJ2-6, the V gene TRBV5-1; D unresolved. CDR1 SGHRS and CDR2 YFSETQ come from the germline V gene. The CDR3 extends over 14 amino acids. V lost 6 bases to trimming and J lost 6 bases, with 13 bases between them. As DNA, the CDR3 is TGCGCCAGCACGAACGGCCCGGAGGCCAACGTCCTGACTTTC. It encodes CASTNGPEANVLTF.

This chain links TRBV24-1 with TRBJ2-7, with D perhaps TRBD1 (5 bases). In germline, CDR1 is KGHDR, CDR2 SFDVKD. CDR3 length equals 15 residues. This CDR3 is CVKKLTLGREYEQYF. The CDR3 DNA reads as TGTGTAAAAAAGTTAACCCTGGGCAGGGAATACGAGCAGTACTTC.

The gene calls are TRBV7-2 and TRBJ2-5; TRBD2 matches at 11 bases. Trimming at V came to 3 bases and at J to 5 bases, leaving 8 bases not matched to a gene. CDR1 and CDR2 (germline): SGHTA, FQGNSA. This CDR3 region has 16 residues. Here the CDR3 reads CASSFVSSGGWETQYF. For the CDR3, the DNA is TGTGCCAGCAGCTTTGTCTCTAGCGGGGGGTGGGAGACCCAGTACTTC.